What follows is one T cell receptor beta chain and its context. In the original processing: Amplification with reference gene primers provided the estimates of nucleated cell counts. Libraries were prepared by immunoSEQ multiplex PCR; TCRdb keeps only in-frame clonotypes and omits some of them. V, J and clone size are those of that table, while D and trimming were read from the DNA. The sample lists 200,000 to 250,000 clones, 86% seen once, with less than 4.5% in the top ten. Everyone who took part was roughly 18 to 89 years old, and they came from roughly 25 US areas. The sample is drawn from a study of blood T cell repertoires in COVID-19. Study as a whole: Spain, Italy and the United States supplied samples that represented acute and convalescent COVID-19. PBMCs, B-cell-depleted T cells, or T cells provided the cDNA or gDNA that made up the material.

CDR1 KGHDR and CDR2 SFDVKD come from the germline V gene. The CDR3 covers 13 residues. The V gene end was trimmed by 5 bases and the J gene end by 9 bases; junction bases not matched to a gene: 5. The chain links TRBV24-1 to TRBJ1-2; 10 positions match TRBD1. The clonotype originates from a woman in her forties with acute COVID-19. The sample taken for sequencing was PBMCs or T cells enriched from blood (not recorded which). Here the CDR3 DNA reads TGTGCCACCAGTGCCGGACAGGGGGGGAGCTACACCTTC. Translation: CATSAGQGGSYTF.